These 9 T cell receptor beta chains came from one sample sequenced in a study of technical replicates of blood from a few donors. TCRdb keeps only in-frame clones here, not all; method: immunoSEQ multiplex PCR. The sample includes 78,000 or so clones, 91% seen only once; the top ten take roughly 0.4%. Sequencing input: T cells isolated from PBMCs. Receptors were obtained from a human donor in good health. Some clones in this sample may be carry-over from other donors' samples.

This clone appeared a few times. The chain is built from TRBV13 and TRBJ2-1; 7 bases fit TRBD2. J was trimmed by 5 bases and V by 4 bases; bases with no gene match: 11. The germline CDR1 and CDR2 sequences are PRHDT and FYEKMQ (reference sequence). The CDR3 is made up of 16 amino acids. As DNA, the CDR3 is TGTGCCAGCAGCTCGACCACCGGGACTAAAGACAATGAGCAGTTCTTC. It specifies CASSSTTGTKDNEQFF.

This chain connects TRBV6-6 to TRBJ1-6, with TRBD1 matching 7 bases. Looked up from germline, CDR1 is MNHNY and CDR2 is SVGAGI (reference sequence). Trimming removed 6 bases from V and 7 bases from J; junction bases left unmatched: 9. This CDR3 has 15 residues. CDR3 coding DNA: TGTGCCAGCAGGCCGAGACAGGGAGGAAATTCACCCCTCCACTTT. Protein product: CASRPRQGGNSPLHF.

V usage is TRBV25-1 and J usage is TRBJ2-2, with a weak D call TRBD1 (6 bases). Trimming took off 4 bases at V and 4 bases at J, with 13 bases between the two ends. Looked up from germline, CDR1 is MGHDK and CDR2 is SYGVNS. The CDR3 totals 15 residues. The CDR3 sequence: CASSGFAGVTGELFF. The CDR3 DNA reads as TGTGCCAGCAGTGGGTTCGCAGGGGTCACCGGGGAGCTGTTTTTT. Filled out from reference TRBV25-1 and TRBJ2-2, the complete variable domain reads EADIYQTPRYLVIGTGKKITLECSQTMGHDKMYWYQQDPGMELHLIHYSYGVNSTEKGDLSSESTVSRIRTEHFPLTLESARPSHTSQYLCASSGFAGVTGELFFGEGSRLTVL.

Here the CDR3 DNA reads TGTGCCAGCTCACCGGGCTCGCCTCACTATGGCTACACCTTC. As protein: CASSPGSPHYGYTF. This chain links TRBV18 with TRBJ1-2; D is ambiguous. The CDR3 covers 14 residues. The ends were cut back, 3 bases at V and 3 bases at J, with 11 bases in the middle. CDR1 and CDR2 (germline): KGHSH, LQKENI.

This clone showed up just a few times. V is TRBV9 and J is TRBJ1-2; D remains ambiguous. V was clipped by 4 bases and J by 4 bases, with 8 bases between them. This CDR3 contains 12 residues. Germline V gives CDR1 SGDLS, CDR2 YYNGEE. This CDR3 reads CASSPVSYGYTF. CDR3 nucleotide sequence: TGTGCCAGCAGCCCGGTGAGCTATGGCTACACCTTC.

This chain joins TRBV11-3 and TRBJ2-7; 9 nucleotides align to TRBD1. The junction had 6 bases not matched to a gene; V was cut back by 0 bases and J by 3 bases. Germline CDR1 SGHNT, CDR2 YENEEA. The CDR3 runs 16 residues. CDR3 sequence: CASSLDPGTGHYEQYF. CDR3 in DNA: TGTGCCAGCAGCTTAGATCCCGGGACAGGGCACTACGAGCAGTACTTC.

This chain connects TRBV5-4 to TRBJ2-7; TRBD2 matches 11 bases. The germline gives CDR1 SGHNT, CDR2 YYREEE (reference sequence). The CDR3 totals 14 residues. With V trimmed by 9 bases and J by 0 bases, 5 bases remained unmatched. The CDR3 here is CATSLAGGSYEQYF. DNA of the CDR3: TGTGCCACCTCTCTAGCGGGGGGCTCCTACGAGCAGTACTTC.

This clone was seen a few times. V and J are TRBV30 and TRBJ1-5; the D is unclear. The germline V gene encodes CDR1 GTSNPN and CDR2 SVGIG (reference sequence). Trimming cost V 0 bases and J 0 bases, with 9 bases left between them. The CDR3 contains 15 residues. The DNA for the CDR3 is TGTGCCTGGAGTGTACGCAGTTATAGCAATCAGCCCCAGCATTTT. Translated, it gives CAWSVRSYSNQPQHF.

This clone was counted between two and nine times. This chain uses TRBV6-1 with TRBJ1-1; 7 nucleotides line up with TRBD1. Germline-derived CDR1 and CDR2 are MNHNS and SASEGT. V lost 7 bases and J lost 3; bases outside the gene matches: 11. There are 15 residues in the CDR3. This CDR3 reads CASTRQGPADTEAFF. DNA for the CDR3: TGTGCCAGCACCCGACAGGGCCCTGCGGACACTGAAGCTTTCTTT.